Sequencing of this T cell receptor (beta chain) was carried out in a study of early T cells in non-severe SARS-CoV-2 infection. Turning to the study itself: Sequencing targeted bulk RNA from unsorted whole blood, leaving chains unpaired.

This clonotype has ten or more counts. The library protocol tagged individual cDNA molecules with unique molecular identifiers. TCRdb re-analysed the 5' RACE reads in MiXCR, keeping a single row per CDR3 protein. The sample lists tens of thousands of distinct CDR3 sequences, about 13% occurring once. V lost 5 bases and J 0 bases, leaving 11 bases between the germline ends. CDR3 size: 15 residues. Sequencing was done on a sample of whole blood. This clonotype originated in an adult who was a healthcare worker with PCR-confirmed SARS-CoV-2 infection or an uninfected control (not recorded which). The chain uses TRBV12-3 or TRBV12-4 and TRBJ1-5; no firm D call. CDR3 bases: TGTGCCAGCAGTCCCCGGGCCAATAGCAATCAGCCCCAGCATTTT. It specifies CASSPRANSNQPQHF.